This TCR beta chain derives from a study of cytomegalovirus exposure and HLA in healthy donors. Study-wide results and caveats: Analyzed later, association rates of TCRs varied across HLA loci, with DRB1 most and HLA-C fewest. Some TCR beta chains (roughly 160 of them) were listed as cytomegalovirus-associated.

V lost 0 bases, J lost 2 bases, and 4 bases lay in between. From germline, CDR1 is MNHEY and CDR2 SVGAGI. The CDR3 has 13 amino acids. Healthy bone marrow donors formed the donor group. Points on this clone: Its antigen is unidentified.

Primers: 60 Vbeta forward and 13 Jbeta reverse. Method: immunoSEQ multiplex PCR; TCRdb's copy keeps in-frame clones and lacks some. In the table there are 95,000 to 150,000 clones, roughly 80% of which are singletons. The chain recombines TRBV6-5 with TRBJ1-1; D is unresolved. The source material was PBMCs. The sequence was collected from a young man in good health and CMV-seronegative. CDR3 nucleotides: TGTGCCAGCAGTTACTCGTCTAACACTGAAGCTTTCTTT. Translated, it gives CASSYSSNTEAFF.